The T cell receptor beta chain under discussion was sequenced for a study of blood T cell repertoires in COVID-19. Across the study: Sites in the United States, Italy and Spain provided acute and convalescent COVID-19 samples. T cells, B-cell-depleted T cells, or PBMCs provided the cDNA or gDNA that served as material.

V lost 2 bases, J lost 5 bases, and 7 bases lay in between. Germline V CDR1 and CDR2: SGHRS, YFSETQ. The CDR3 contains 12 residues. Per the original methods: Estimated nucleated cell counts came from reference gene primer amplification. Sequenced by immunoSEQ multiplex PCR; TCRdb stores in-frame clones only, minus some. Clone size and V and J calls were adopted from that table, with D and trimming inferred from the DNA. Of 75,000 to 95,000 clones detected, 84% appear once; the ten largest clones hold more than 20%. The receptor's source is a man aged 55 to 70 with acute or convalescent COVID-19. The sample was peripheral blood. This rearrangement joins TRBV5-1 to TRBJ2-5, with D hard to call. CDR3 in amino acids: CASSFPSETQYF. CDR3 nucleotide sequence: TGCGCCAGCAGCTTCCCCTCGGAGACCCAGTACTTC.